This is a list of T cell receptor beta chains from one sample in a study of OX40 agonist ivuxolimab in advanced cancers. The data were produced by immunoSEQ multiplex PCR, yet TCRdb's version contains in-frame clones alone and is incomplete. The table has over 10,000 clones, roughly 82% seen once. The source was CD4+ or CD8+ T cells sorted from blood, collected in a trial of the OX40 agonist ivuxolimab. Receptor source: an adult with an advanced solid tumor such as melanoma, head and neck, liver or kidney cancer. Each CDR3 is given without its conserved first and last residue.

j_call | v_call | cdr3_aa
TRBJ1-2 | TRBV4-3 | ASSQDRRGDNGYT
TRBJ1-1 | TRBV11-2 | ASSFGHNTEAF
TRBJ1-1 | TRBV6-5 | ASSYFGGSLVEAF
TRBJ2-1 | TRBV9 | ASGGRGGIYNEQF
TRBJ1-1 | TRBV4-1 | ASSPTGNTEAF
TRBJ2-3 | TRBV5-4 | ASSPTGLAILDTQY
- | TRBV28 | ASSEGRLSSYEQY
TRBJ2-1 | TRBV4-3 | ASSQFHETYNEQF
TRBJ2-3 | TRBV11-1 | ASSLDRGLTYTDTQY
TRBJ2-1 | TRBV7-9 | ASSFIGNEQF
TRBJ2-1 | TRBV4-1 | ASSQETASGSSYNEQF
TRBJ2-5 | TRBV30 | AWSGQQETQY
TRBJ1-2 | TRBV7-9 | ASSSTGVNYGYT
TRBJ2-2 | TRBV19 | ASSLTGELF
TRBJ1-1 | TRBV5-3 | ARTLEGTGAKQDTEAF
TRBJ2-6 | TRBV6-1 | ASSDGLTGANVLT
TRBJ2-7 | TRBV18 | ASSPPRDMIYEQY
TRBJ2-7 | TRBV5-1 | ASSFGTSYEQY
TRBJ2-7 | TRBV11-2 | ASSLDSGYEQY
TRBJ2-7 | TRBV9 | ASSVGSAGGYEQY
TRBJ2-1 | TRBV27 | ASSLDTSGINEQF
TRBJ2-7 | TRBV19 | ASSPAGQGYEQY
TRBJ1-2 | TRBV27 | ASSFRGQGHGYT
TRBJ2-7 | TRBV5-1 | ASSPEDRGVYEQY
TRBJ2-2 | TRBV4-3 | ASSQGPDNTGELF
TRBJ2-1 | TRBV19 | ASRDRDRGSYEQF
TRBJ2-3 | TRBV13 | ASSLARNTQY
TRBJ2-7 | TRBV29-1 | SVSTGAYSYEQY
TRBJ2-1 | TRBV27 | ASSPRTVNEQF
TRBJ1-1 | TRBV27 | ASSPQGAYTEAF
TRBJ2-3 | TRBV5-1 | ASSTTSGGADTQY
TRBJ2-3 | TRBV6-4 | ASSQEAGGEDTQY
TRBJ1-1 | TRBV21-1 | ASSKVSGHPMNTEAF
TRBJ2-2 | TRBV7-9 | ASSRGVGGPPGELF
TRBJ1-5 | TRBV7-9 | ASSLVLASPNQPQH